The 20 T cell receptor beta chains below all came from one sample that was sequenced in a study of regulatory T cells in long-lasting Graves disease. Described time point: persistent/refractory GD, antithyroid drugs over 5 years with positive TRAb. RNA isolated from PBMCs was used to make the TCR library. For TCR beta, libraries came from iRepertoire HTBI primers and Arm-PCR of CDR3 regions. TCRdb re-analysed the multiplex PCR reads in MiXCR, keeping a single row per CDR3 protein. In the table there are some 470,000 distinct CDR3 sequences, 20% to 25% of which are singletons. The sample here was peripheral blood mononuclear cells (PBMCs), taken when the disease was refractory, from a patient treated with antithyroid drugs. The receptors stem from a female donor with Graves disease.

The V and J genes are TRBV2 and TRBJ2-5; D is uncertain. Trimming left V 4 bases short and J 5 bases short, with 17 bases between. The CDR3 spans 15 residues. CDR1 SNHLY and CDR2 FYNNEI come from the germline V gene. In DNA, the CDR3 is TGTGCCAGCAGTGGGTCGAATTCCCAGATGGAGACCCAGTACTTC. Translated, it gives CASSGSNSQMETQYF.

The chain links TRBV15 to TRBJ1-5; 7 bases align to TRBD1. Unmatched junction bases numbered 4, after V lost 5 bases and J lost 3 bases. The germline gives CDR1 LNHNV, CDR2 YYDKDF (reference sequence). This CDR3 spans 14 amino acids. CDR3: CATSGDSFNQPQHF. For the CDR3, the DNA is TGTGCCACCAGCGGGGACAGTTTCAATCAGCCCCAGCATTTT.

This clonotype was seen many times. The chain carries TRBV12-3 or TRBV12-4 and TRBJ1-2, with TRBD1 identical over 7 bases. With V trimmed by 5 bases and J by 4 bases, 7 bases remained unmatched. The CDR3 is 14 residues long. The CDR3 DNA reads as TGTGCCAGCAGTCCCGACAGGGCGCTCTATGGCTACACCTTC. It is translated as CASSPDRALYGYTF.

The chain employs TRBV19 and TRBJ1-5, with D unclear. V lost 7 bases and J lost 7, with 14 bases in between. This CDR3 is built from 13 residues. Germline V gives CDR1 LNHDA, CDR2 SQIVND (reference sequence). The CDR3 is CASTTTWAQPQHF. The CDR3 coding sequence is TGTGCCAGTACCACCACCTGGGCCCAGCCCCAGCATTTT. Looking up the rest from reference TRBV19 and TRBJ1-5 gives the full variable domain: DGGITQSPKYLFRKEGQNVTLSCEQNLNHDAMYWYRQDPGQGLRLIYYSQIVNDFQKGDIAEGYSVSREKKESFPLTVTSAQKNPTAFYLCASTTTWAQPQHFGDGTRLSIL.

This clonotype has at least ten counts. The chain combines TRBV28 with TRBJ1-4; 7 positions agree with TRBD1. This CDR3 contains 15 residues. Germline lookup yields CDR1 MDHEN and CDR2 SYDVKM. V trimming: 6 bases; J trimming: 0 bases; junction bases outside the gene matches: 4. CDR3 DNA: TGTGCCAGCAGAACAGGGGATGCAACTAATGAAAAACTGTTTTTT. This translates into CASRTGDATNEKLFF. Based on the CDR3 plus reference TRBV28 and TRBJ1-4, the full variable domain is DVKVTQSSRYLVKRTGEKVFLECVQDMDHENMFWYRQDPGLGLRLIYFSYDVKMKEKGDIPEGYSVSREKKERFSLILESASTNQTSMYLCASRTGDATNEKLFFGSGTQLSVL.

The CDR3 here is CASSLLRETQYF. The CDR3 bases are TGTGCCAGCAGCTTACTGCGAGAGACCCAGTACTTC. The rearrangement joins TRBV7-2 to TRBJ2-5, with D uncertain. CDR3 length: 12 amino acids. Germline CDR1 is SGHTA and CDR2 is FQGNSA. Trimming shortened V by 2 bases and J by 4 bases, and 5 bases separated the two germline ends.

With respect to this clonotype: Lacking the conserved final phenylalanine or tryptophan, this CDR3 likely reflects a read error. The chain uses TRBV5-1 and TRBJ1-1; 8 bases line up with TRBD1. CDR1 and CDR2 from the germline V gene are SGHRS and YFSETQ. This CDR3 is built from 16 residues. The trim removed 4 bases at V and 4 bases at J, leaving 12 bases unmatched. The CDR3 region has the DNA TGCGCCAGCAGCCCCGGACAGGGTAGTCTTTTCACTGAAGCTTTCCTT. It specifies CASSPGQGSLFTEAFL.

This clonotype has a count of ten or more. The chain employs TRBV19 and TRBJ1-1; 7 bases fit TRBD1. The CDR3 consists of 13 residues. Trimming cost V 9 bases and J 3 bases; bases outside gene matches: 7. Germline CDR1 LNHDA, CDR2 SQIVND (reference sequence). The CDR3 loop reads CASSRGTDTEAFF. In DNA form, the CDR3 reads TGTGCCAGCAGCCGCGGGACAGACACTGAAGCTTTCTTT.

This clonotype has a count of ten or more. The chain is built from TRBV10-1 and TRBJ1-2; D is undetermined. V lost 8 bases and J lost 4, with 20 bases in between. Germline V CDR1 and CDR2: WNHNN, SYGVQD (reference sequence). This CDR3 region has 15 residues. The CDR3 sequence: CASLPPGPRTYGYTF. DNA of the CDR3: TGCGCCAGCCTCCCTCCCGGGCCCAGGACCTATGGCTACACCTTC.

J is TRBJ2-2 and V is TRBV6-1; perhaps D is TRBD1 or TRBD2 (6 bases each). The V gene's germline CDR1 is MNHNS and CDR2 SASEGT. The length of the CDR3 is 16 residues. The V end lost 5 bases, the J end lost 6 bases, and 19 bases lay between the germline ends. The CDR3 reads CASSWTGTTGAGELFF. The DNA of the CDR3 is TGTGCCAGCAGTTGGACGGGGACAACGGGAGCCGGGGAGCTGTTTTTT.

This clonotype was seen a few times. This may be a read error: a much more frequent sequence differs by one nucleotide. This chain joins TRBV13 and TRBJ2-4, with no clear D. CDR1 is PRHDT and CDR2 is FYEKMQ in the germline V gene (reference sequence). The CDR3 runs 12 residues. CDR3 protein: CASSLAQNIQYF. The CDR3 bases are TGTGCCAGCAGCTTAGCCCAAAACATTCAGTACTTC.

At least ten counts were recorded for this clonotype. This chain joins TRBV2 and TRBJ1-2, with TRBD1 as a possible D gene (5 bases). This CDR3 is built from 13 residues. Trimming stripped 4 bases from V and 6 bases from J, with 12 bases between. CDR1 is SNHLY, CDR2 FYNNEI, per germline. CDR3 sequence (DNA): TGTGCCAGCAGTGGGCAGGGTTGGGATGGCTACACCTTC. The encoded protein is CASSGQGWDGYTF.

This clonotype was observed many times. The rearrangement links TRBV20-1 to TRBJ2-7; D is unresolved. There are 12 residues in the CDR3. V was trimmed by 2 bases and J by 5 bases, leaving 10 bases between them. Germline values: CDR1 DFQATT, CDR2 SNEGSKA (reference sequence). CDR3 sequence reads: CSARLDKDEQYF. In DNA form, the CDR3 reads TGCAGTGCTAGATTGGATAAGGACGAGCAGTACTTC.

The chain uses TRBV27 and TRBJ2-7, with TRBD1 as a possible D gene (7 bases). This CDR3 is built from 15 residues. Trimming removed 7 bases from V and 7 bases from J, with 23 bases in between. Germline CDR1 and CDR2: MNHEY and SMNVEV (reference sequence). The CDR3 protein is CASTNGGGGSWEQYF. CDR3 bases: TGTGCCAGCACAAATGGAGGGGGCGGATCTTGGGAGCAGTACTTC.

With regard to this clonotype: A much more abundant neighbour one base away suggests this may be a read error. The chain recombines TRBV27 with TRBJ2-7; 11 bases fit TRBD1. CDR3 size: 14 residues. Looked up from germline, CDR1 is MNHEY and CDR2 is SMNVEV (reference sequence). The CDR3 spells CASKTGTGGYVQYF. The CDR3 nucleotides are TGTGCCAGCAAAACCGGGACAGGGGGATACGTGCAGTACTTC.

This clonotype was observed a single time. This chain joins TRBV3-1 and TRBJ1-1; the D is unclear. The CDR3 covers 13 residues. CDR1 and CDR2 (germline): LGHDT, YNNKEL (reference sequence). V was pared by 5 bases and J by 10 bases, with 17 bases between. CDR3 DNA: TGTGCCAGCAGCGGGGTCCGACCCCTGGGAGCTTTCTTT. Protein: CASSGVRPLGAFF.

This clonotype was counted at least ten times. The V call is TRBV27, the J call TRBJ2-7; perhaps TRBD1 as D (5 bases). Looked up from germline, CDR1 is MNHEY and CDR2 is SMNVEV (reference sequence). The CDR3 has 12 amino acids. With 6 bases removed from V and 0 bases from J, the gap between germline ends came to 6 bases. The chain's CDR3 is CASRDNSYEQYF. CDR3 nucleotide sequence: TGTGCCAGCAGGGACAACTCCTACGAGCAGTACTTC.

The chain couples TRBV13 to TRBJ2-1, with D perhaps matching TRBD1 (5 bases). Trimming took 3 bases from V and 6 from J, leaving 18 bases between them. Per germline, CDR1 PRHDT and CDR2 FYEKMQ (reference sequence). The length of the CDR3 is 16 residues. CDR3 coding DNA: TGTGCCAGCAGCTTGTGGGGCCTGTCCGGTTCCAATGAGCAGTTCTTC. This sequence encodes CASSLWGLSGSNEQFF.

Ten or more counts support this clonotype. J is TRBJ1-6 and V is TRBV20-1; TRBD1 agrees at 12 bases. This CDR3 has 14 amino acids. The germline V gene has CDR1 DFQATT and CDR2 SNEGSKA (reference sequence). V lost 1 base to trimming and J lost 10 bases; unmatched junction nucleotides: 2. The CDR3, as DNA: TGCAGTGCTAGAGCGGGACAGGGGGCCTCACCCCTCCACTTT. It translates to CSARAGQGASPLHF.

V is TRBV25-1 and J is TRBJ2-7, with TRBD1 matching 7 bases. Germline CDR1 reads MGHDK; CDR2 reads SYGVNS. J lost 6 bases, V lost 6 bases, and 2 bases had no gene match. The CDR3 loop spans 11 amino acids. The CDR3 nucleotides are TGTGCCAGCAGACAGGGGTTCGAGCAGTACTTC. Translating it yields CASRQGFEQYF.